Below are 4 T cell receptor beta chains sequenced from a single sample in a study of blood T cell repertoires in COVID-19. Clones were sequenced by immunoSEQ multiplex PCR, and TCRdb holds only the in-frame ones, with some missing. The sample consists of approximately 37,000 clones, more than 85% of them appearing once. The sequenced sample consisted of peripheral blood. These receptors came from a woman of 80 years or more with acute or convalescent COVID-19.

This clone turned up a few times. V usage is TRBV10-1 and J usage is TRBJ2-7, with TRBD2 matching 7 bases. The CDR3 is made up of 13 amino acids. The V gene's germline CDR1 is WNHNN and CDR2 SYGVQD (reference sequence). Trimming cost V 11 bases and J 0 bases; bases outside gene matches: 7. CDR3 loop: CAGGGVPSYEQYF. In DNA form, the CDR3 reads TGCGCCGGGGGAGGGGTGCCCTCCTACGAGCAGTACTTC.

The chain employs TRBV2 and TRBJ2-4; a weak D match, TRBD1 (7 bases). Trimming pared 4 bases from V and 6 bases from J, leaving 13 bases between. Germline loops: CDR1 SNHLY, CDR2 FYNNEI. This CDR3 has 14 amino acids. CDR3: CASSGNQGGNIQYF. DNA of the CDR3: TGTGCCAGCAGTGGGAACCAGGGGGGAAACATTCAGTACTTC.

This chain links TRBV7-9 with TRBJ2-7, with unresolved D. The V end was cut by 5 bases, the J end by 2 bases, with 4 bases between. Looked up from germline, CDR1 is SEHNR and CDR2 is FQNEAQ (reference sequence). The CDR3 length is 11 residues. The CDR3 loop is CASSPAYEQYF. CDR3 nucleotides: TGTGCCAGCAGCCCTGCCTACGAGCAGTACTTC. Full variable domain (missing parts from reference TRBV7-9 and TRBJ2-7): DTGVSQNPRHKITKRGQNVTFRCDPISEHNRLYWYRQTLGQGPEFLTYFQNEAQLEKSRLLSDRFSAERPKGSFSTLEIQRTEQGDSAMYLCASSPAYEQYFGPGTRLTVT.

The chain is built from TRBV7-9 and TRBJ2-7, with 7 bases matching TRBD1. The germline V gene encodes CDR1 SEHNR and CDR2 FQNEAQ (reference sequence). This CDR3 spans 14 amino acids. Trimming cost V 4 bases and J 0 bases; bases outside gene matches: 3. The CDR3 spells CASSSRQGSYEQYF. CDR3 DNA: TGTGCCAGCAGCTCTCGACAGGGCTCCTACGAGCAGTACTTC.